Listed below are T cell receptor beta chains from one sample, sequenced in a study of vaccination and CD4 T cells after COVID-19. Antigen specificity for these receptors is unknown. TCRdb recomputed calls from the PCR reads with MiXCR, one row per CDR3 protein. The repertoire holds 13,000 or so distinct CDR3 sequences, with 62% as singletons. The material sequenced was CD4+ T cells from blood, cultured in vitro. The receptors stem from a human donor who had recovered from COVID-19. Each CDR3 is given with its conserved first and last residue.

>TRBV19|TRBJ2-7
CASSSKYEQYF
>TRBV7-9|TRBJ2-2
CASSYPFTGELFF
>TRBV7-6|TRBJ2-6
CASSLSTAESGANVLTF
>TRBV30|TRBJ1-5
CAWSDGSGPQHF
>TRBV28|TRBJ2-2
CASRAGGTGELFF
>TRBV6-1|TRBJ2-1
CASSQQGAAYNEQFF
>TRBV12-3/TRBV12-4|TRBJ1-5
CASSRTGTGVDQPQHF
>TRBV27|TRBJ2-3
CASSYKGTSGTQYF
>TRBV10-3|TRBJ1-6
CAISDGTGGRSPLHF
>TRBV11-2|TRBJ2-2
CATTGGPPGELFF
>TRBV2|-
CASRLGSYEQYF
>TRBV18|TRBJ1-6
CASSMGAGTYNSPLHF
>TRBV10-3|TRBJ1-4
CAISELATGSGEKLFF
>TRBV28|TRBJ1-2
CASRPLGGEASYGYTF
>TRBV30|TRBJ2-2
CARGTSGNTGELFF
>TRBV6-5|TRBJ1-6
CASSYSPGGGYNTPLHF
>TRBV7-9|TRBJ2-5
CASSPAGETQYF
>TRBV5-1|TRBJ2-5
CASSLQGPIETQYF
>TRBV7-2|TRBJ1-5
CASSFKGDQPQHF
>TRBV7-3|TRBJ1-5
CASSSEKGPRVQPQHF
>TRBV19|TRBJ1-5
CASSIGGAWRANQPQHF
>TRBV19|TRBJ1-5
CASSDLETYQPQHF
>TRBV4-2|TRBJ2-7
CASSQEFGRTSGRTHEQYF